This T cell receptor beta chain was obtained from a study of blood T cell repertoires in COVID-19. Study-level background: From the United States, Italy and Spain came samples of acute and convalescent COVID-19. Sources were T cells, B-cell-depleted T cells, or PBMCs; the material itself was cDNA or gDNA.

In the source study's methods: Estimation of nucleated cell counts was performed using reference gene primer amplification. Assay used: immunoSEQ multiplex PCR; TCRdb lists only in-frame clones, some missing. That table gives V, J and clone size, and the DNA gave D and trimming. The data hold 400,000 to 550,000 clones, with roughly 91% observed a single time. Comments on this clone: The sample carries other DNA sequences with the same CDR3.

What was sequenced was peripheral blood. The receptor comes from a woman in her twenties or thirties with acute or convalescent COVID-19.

The DNA of the CDR3 is TGTGCCAGCACGGGGCAGGGAGGGAACACTGAAGCTTTCTTT. It translates to CASTGQGGNTEAFF. The rearrangement links TRBV2 to TRBJ1-1; D possibly corresponds to TRBD1 (5 bases). V was shortened by 7 bases and J by 1 base, with 13 bases between the two germline ends. The CDR3 runs to 14 residues. Germline values: CDR1 SNHLY, CDR2 FYNNEI.